The present TCR beta chain was sequenced within a study of response to subunit inactivated influenza vaccine. The study, taken as a whole, reports: Authors suggested few new T cells are recruited by each seasonal influenza vaccination.

TCRdb re-called the RT-PCR reads with MiXCR, one entry per CDR3 protein. This table holds around 540,000 distinct CDR3 sequences, about 11% found once. The germline CDR1 and CDR2 sequences are DFQATT and SNEGSKA (reference sequence). The CDR3 loop spans 15 amino acids. V was pared by 0 bases and J by 4 bases, with 8 bases of the junction left unmatched. This clonotype was found a few times. Its antigen is undetermined. The sample here was PBMCs from blood, taken on the day of vaccination. The sequence was collected from a man aged 50 to 59 who received an inactivated influenza vaccine. The chain links TRBV20-1 to TRBJ2-5; TRBD2 matches 7 bases. CDR3 amino acids: CSARDPAGRGETQYF. For the CDR3, the DNA is TGCAGTGCTAGAGATCCAGCGGGACGGGGAGAGACCCAGTACTTC.